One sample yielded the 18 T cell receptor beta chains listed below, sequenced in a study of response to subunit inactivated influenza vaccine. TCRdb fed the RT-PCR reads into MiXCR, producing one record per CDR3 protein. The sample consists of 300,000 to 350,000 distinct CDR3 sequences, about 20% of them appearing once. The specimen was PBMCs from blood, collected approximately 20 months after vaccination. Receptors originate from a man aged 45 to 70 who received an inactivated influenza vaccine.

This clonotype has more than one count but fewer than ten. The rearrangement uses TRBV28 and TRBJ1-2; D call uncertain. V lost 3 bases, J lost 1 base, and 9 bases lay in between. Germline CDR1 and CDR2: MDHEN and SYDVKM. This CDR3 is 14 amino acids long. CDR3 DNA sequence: TGTGCCAGCAGTTTCGTAGGGCTTAACTATGGCTACACCTTC. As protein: CASSFVGLNYGYTF.

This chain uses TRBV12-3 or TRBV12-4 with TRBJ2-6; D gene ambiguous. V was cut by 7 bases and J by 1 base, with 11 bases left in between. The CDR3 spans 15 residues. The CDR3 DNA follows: TGTGCCAGCACTTTTGGTCCTTCTGGGGCCAACGTCCTGACTTTC. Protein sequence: CASTFGPSGANVLTF.

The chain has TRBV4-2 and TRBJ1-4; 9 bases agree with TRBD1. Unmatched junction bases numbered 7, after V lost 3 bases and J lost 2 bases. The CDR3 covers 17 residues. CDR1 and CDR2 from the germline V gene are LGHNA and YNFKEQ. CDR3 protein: CASSQAGTGRTNEKLFF. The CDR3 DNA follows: TGTGCCAGCAGCCAGGCCGGGACAGGGAGGACTAATGAAAAACTGTTTTTT.

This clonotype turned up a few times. CDR3 coding DNA: TGTGCCAGCAGCTCGACCCTCCTTAACTACGAGCAGTACTTC. Amino acids: CASSSTLLNYEQYF. The chain is built from TRBV7-2 and TRBJ2-7, with D uncertain. This CDR3 spans 14 amino acids. Germline-derived CDR1 and CDR2 are SGHTA and FQGNSA. Trimming stripped 4 bases from V and 3 bases from J, with 13 bases between.

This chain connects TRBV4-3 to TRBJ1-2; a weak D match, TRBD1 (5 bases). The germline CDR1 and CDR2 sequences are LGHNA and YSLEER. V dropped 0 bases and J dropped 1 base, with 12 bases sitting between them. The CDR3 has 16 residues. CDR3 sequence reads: CASSQDSRTYNYGYTF. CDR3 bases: TGCGCCAGCAGCCAAGATAGTCGGACATATAACTATGGCTACACCTTC.

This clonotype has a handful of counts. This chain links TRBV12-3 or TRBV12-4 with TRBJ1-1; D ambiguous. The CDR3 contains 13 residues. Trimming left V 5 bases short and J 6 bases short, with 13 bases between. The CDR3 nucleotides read TGTGCCAGCAGTGGGAGGCGGGGAGCTGAAGCTTTCTTT. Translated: CASSGRRGAEAFF.

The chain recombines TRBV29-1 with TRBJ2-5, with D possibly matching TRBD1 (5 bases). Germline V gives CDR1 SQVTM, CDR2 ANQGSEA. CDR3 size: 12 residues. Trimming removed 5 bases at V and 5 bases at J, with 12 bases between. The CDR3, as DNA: TGCAGCGTTTGGTGGGGCTCGGAGACCCAGTACTTC. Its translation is CSVWWGSETQYF.

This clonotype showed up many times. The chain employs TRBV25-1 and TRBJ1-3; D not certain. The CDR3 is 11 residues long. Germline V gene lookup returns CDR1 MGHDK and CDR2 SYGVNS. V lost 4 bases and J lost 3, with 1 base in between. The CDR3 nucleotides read TGTGCCAGCAGTGTTGGAAACACCATATATTTT. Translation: CASSVGNTIYF.

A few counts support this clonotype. The CDR3 sequence is CSVERGTGGQTQYF. CDR3 in DNA: TGCAGCGTTGAAAGGGGGACAGGGGGCCAGACCCAGTACTTC. The chain joins TRBV29-1 to TRBJ2-5; TRBD1 matches 12 bases. The germline V gene encodes CDR1 SQVTM and CDR2 ANQGSEA. The trim removed 2 bases at V and 6 bases at J, leaving 4 bases unmatched. This CDR3 is built from 14 residues.

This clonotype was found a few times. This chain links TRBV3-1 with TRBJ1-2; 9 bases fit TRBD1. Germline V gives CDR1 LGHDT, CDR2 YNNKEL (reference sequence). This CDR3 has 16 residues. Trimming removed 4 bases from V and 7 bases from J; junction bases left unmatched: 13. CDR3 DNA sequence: TGTGCCAGCAGCCCGTCTCCGGGACAGGGACCCGGTGGCTACACCTTC. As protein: CASSPSPGQGPGGYTF.

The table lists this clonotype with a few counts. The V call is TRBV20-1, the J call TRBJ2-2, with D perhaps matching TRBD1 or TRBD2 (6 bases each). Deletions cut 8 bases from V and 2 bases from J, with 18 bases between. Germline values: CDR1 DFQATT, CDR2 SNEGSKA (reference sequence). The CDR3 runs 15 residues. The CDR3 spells CSSYVGGGNTGELFF. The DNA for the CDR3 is TGCAGTTCCTACGTGGGGGGCGGAAACACCGGGGAGCTGTTTTTT.

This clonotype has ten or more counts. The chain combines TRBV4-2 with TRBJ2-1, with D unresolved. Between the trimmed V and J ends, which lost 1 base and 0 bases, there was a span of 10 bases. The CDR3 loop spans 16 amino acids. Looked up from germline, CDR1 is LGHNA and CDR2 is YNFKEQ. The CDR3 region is CASSQGLASSYNEQFF. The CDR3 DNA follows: TGTGCCAGCAGCCAAGGACTTGCGAGCTCCTACAATGAGCAGTTCTTC.

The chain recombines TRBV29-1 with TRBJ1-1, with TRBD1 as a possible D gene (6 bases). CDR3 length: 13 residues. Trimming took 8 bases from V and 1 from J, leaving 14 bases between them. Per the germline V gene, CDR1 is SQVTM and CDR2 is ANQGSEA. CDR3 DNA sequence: TGCAGCTCTCGGGGCAGGGGGAACACTGAAGCTTTCTTT. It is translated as CSSRGRGNTEAFF.

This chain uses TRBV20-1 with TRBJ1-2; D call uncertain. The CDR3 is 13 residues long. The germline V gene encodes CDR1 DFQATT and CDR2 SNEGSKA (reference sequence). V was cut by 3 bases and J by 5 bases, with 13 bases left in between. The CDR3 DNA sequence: TGCAGTGCTAGTTCGGTTCGAGGATATGGCTACACCTTC. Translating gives CSASSVRGYGYTF.

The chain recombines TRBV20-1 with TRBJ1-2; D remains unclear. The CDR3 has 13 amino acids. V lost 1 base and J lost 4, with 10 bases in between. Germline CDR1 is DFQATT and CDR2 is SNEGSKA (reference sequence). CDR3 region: CSARGDLVYGYTF. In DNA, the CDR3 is TGCAGTGCTAGAGGGGATTTGGTCTATGGCTACACCTTC.

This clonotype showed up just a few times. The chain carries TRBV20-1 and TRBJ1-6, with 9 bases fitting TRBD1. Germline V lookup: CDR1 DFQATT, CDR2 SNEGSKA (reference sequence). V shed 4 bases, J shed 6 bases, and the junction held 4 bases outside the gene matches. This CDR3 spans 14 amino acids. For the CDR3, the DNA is TGCAGTGCTAAACAGGGGGCAGGTAATTCACCCCTCCACTTT. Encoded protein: CSAKQGAGNSPLHF.

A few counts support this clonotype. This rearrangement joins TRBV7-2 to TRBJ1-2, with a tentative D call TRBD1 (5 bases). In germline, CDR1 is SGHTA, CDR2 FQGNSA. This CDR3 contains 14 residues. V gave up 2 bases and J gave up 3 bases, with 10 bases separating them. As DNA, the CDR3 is TGTGCCAGCAGCTTAATGACAGCTTACTATGGCTACACCTTC. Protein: CASSLMTAYYGYTF.

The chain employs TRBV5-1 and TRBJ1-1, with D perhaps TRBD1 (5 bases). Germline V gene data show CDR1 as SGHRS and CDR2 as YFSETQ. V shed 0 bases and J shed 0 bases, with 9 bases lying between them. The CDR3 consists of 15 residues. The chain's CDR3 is CASSLESQVNTEAFF. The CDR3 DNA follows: TGCGCCAGCAGCTTGGAGTCACAGGTGAACACTGAAGCTTTCTTT.